The entry below gives a single TCR beta chain sequence along with its context. This sample is drawn from a study of identical twins. Each CDR3 protein is one row after TCRdb ran MiXCR on the 5' RACE reads. The sample contains under 400,000 distinct CDR3 sequences, roughly 9% of which appear only once. The V end lost 0 bases, the J end lost 6 bases, and 6 bases lay between the germline ends. This CDR3 region has 13 residues. CDR1 LNHNV and CDR2 YYDKDF come from the germline V gene (reference sequence). V is TRBV15 and J is TRBJ2-1, with no clear D. This receptor was identified in a woman between 45 and 60 years old in good health. Source material: naive T cells sorted from blood. CDR3 DNA: TGTGCCACCAGCAGAGATCGTAGCAATGAGCAGTTCTTC. It translates to CATSRDRSNEQFF.